The entry below gives a single T cell receptor (beta chain) sequence along with its context. This sample was included in a study of T cell changes during pregnancy in multiple sclerosis. Sequenced by immunoSEQ multiplex PCR; TCRdb stores in-frame clones only, minus some. The table includes about 68,000 clones, 92% detected once. Germline V gene sequence: CDR1 WSHSY, CDR2 SAAADI. With 3 bases removed from V and 5 bases from J, the gap between germline ends came to 11 bases. The CDR3 contains 14 residues. The rearrangement links TRBV10-2 to TRBJ1-5; tentatively, D is TRBD1 (5 bases). Material: peripheral blood, obtained in the second trimester of pregnancy. This clonotype originated in a female donor in good health, enrolled as a control in a pregnancy study. The CDR3 is CASSDTGVDQPQHF. The CDR3 nucleotides are TGCGCCAGCAGTGATACGGGGGTGGATCAGCCCCAGCATTTT.